The clone carrying this T cell receptor beta chain was recorded a few times. What it binds is not known. The germline V gene encodes CDR1 SGHRS and CDR2 YFSETQ. Trimming cost V 4 bases and J 7 bases; bases outside gene matches: 3. This CDR3 has 14 amino acids. TCRdb independently ran MiXCR on the 5' RACE reads; one entry per CDR3 protein. This table holds under 550,000 distinct CDR3 sequences, less than 25% found once. The data were obtained in a study of T cells after yellow fever vaccination. In the study overall: Preparation used SMART-Seq v4 Ultra Low Input for the low-cell-number fractions.

Study results and limitations: Compared with primary, the secondary response was weaker and peaked at day 5, not 15.

This chain links TRBV5-1 with TRBJ1-4; 11 nucleotides match TRBD1. The input for sequencing was PBMCs, taken about 21 days after the first yellow fever vaccination. This receptor was identified in a young man who received the YFV17D yellow fever vaccine. CDR3 nucleotide sequence: TGCGCCAGCAGCAGGGACAGGGGGAGTGAAAAACTGTTTTTT. It yields the protein CASSRDRGSEKLFF.